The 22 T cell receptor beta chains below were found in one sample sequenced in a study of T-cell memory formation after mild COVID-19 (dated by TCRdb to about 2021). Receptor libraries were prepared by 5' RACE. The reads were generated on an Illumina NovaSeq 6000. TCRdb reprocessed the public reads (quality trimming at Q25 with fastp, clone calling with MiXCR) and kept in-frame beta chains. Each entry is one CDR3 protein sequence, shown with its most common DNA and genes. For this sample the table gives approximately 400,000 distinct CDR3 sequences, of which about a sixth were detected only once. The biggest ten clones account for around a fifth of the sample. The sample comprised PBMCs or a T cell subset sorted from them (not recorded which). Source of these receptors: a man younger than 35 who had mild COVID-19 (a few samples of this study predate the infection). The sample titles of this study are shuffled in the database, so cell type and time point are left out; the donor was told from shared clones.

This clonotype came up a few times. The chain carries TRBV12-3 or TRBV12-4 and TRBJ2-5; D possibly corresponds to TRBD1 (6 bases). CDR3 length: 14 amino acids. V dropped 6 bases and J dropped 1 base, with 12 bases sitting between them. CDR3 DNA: TGTGCCAGCAGCTGGGCGGACAGCCAAGAGACCCAGTACTTC. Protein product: CASSWADSQETQYF.

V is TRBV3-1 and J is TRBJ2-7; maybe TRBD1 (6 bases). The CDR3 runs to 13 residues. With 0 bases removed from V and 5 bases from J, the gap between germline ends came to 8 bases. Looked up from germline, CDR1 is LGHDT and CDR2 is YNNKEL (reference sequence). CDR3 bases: TGTGCCAGCAGCCAAGAGGGGGCCCACGAGCAGTACGTC. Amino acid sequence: CASSQEGAHEQYV.

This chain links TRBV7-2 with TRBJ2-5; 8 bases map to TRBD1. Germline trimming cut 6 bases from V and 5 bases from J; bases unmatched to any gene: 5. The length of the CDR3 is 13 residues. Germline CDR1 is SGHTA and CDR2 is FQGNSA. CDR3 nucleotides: TGTGCCAGCAGTCCGGACAGGGCGGAGACCCAGTACTTC. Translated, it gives CASSPDRAETQYF.

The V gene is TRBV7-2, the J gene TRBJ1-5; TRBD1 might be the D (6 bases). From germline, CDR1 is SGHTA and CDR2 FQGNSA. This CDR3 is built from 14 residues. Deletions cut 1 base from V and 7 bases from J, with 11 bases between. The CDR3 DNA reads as TGTGCCAGCAGCTTAGTTCCAGGGGAACAGCCCCAGCATTTT. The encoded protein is CASSLVPGEQPQHF.

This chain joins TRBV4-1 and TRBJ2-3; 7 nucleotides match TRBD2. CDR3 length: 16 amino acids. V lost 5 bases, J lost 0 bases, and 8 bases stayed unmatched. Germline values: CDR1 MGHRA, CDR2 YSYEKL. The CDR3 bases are TGCGCCAGCAGCTTGGCTCTAGCGGCTAGCACAGATACGCAGTATTTT. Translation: CASSLALAASTDTQYF.

This CDR3 is CCGEDSSHYGYTF. CDR3 DNA sequence: TGCTGTGGAGAAGACAGCTCCCACTATGGCTACACCTTC. The rearrangement links TRBV20-1 to TRBJ1-2; D may be TRBD1 (5 bases). Germline CDR1 is DFQATT and CDR2 is SNEGSKA (reference sequence). CDR3 length: 13 residues.

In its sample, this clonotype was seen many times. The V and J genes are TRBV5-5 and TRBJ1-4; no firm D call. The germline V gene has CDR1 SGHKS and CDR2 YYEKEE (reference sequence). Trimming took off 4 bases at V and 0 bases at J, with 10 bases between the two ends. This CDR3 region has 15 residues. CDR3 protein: CASSPDPATNEKLFF. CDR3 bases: TGTGCCAGCAGCCCGGACCCTGCAACTAATGAAAAACTGTTTTTT.

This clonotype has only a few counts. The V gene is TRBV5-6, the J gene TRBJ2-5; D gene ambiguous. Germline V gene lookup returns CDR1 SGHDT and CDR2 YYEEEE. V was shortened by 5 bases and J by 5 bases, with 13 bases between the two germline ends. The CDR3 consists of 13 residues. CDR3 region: CASRLWARETQYF. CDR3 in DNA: TGTGCCAGCAGGTTATGGGCGCGGGAGACCCAGTACTTC.

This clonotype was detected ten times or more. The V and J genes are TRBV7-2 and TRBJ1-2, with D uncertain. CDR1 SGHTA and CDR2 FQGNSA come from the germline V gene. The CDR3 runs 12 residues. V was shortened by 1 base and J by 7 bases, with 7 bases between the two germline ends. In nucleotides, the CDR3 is TGTGCCAGCAGCTTAGATAGTGGTGGCTACACCTTC. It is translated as CASSLDSGGYTF.

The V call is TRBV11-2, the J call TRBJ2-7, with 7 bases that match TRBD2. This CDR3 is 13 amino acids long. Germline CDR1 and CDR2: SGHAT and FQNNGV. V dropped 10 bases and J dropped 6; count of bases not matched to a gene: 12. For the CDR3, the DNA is TGTGCCACTCGGCAGGCGGGGGTAGTCGAGCAGTACTTC. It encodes CATRQAGVVEQYF.

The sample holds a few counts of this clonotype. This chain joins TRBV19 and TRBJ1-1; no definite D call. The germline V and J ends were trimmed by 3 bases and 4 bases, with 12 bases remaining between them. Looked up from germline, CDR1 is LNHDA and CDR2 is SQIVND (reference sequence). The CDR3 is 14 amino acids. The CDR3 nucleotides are TGTGCCAGTAGTATGGACTCAAGGCTCACTGAAGCTTTCTTT. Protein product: CASSMDSRLTEAFF.

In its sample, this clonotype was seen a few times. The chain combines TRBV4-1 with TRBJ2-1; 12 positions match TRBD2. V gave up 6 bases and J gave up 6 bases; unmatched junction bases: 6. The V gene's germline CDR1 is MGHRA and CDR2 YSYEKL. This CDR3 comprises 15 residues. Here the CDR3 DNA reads TGCGCCAGCAGGTCCCCGGGACTAGCGGGCAATGAGCAGTTCTTC. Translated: CASRSPGLAGNEQFF.

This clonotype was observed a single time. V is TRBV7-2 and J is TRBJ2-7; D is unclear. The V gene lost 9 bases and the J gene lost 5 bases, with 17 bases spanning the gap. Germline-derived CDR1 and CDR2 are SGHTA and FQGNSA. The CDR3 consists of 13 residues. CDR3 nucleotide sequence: TGTGCCAGGACAACCTACCCCCCCCACGAGCAGTACGTC. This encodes CARTTYPPHEQYV.

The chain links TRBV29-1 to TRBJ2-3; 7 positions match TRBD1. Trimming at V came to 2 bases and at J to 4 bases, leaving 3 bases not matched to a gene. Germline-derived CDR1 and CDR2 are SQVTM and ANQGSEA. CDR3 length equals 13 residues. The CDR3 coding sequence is TGCAGCGTTGAAAAGGGGGCGGCAGATACGCAGTATTTT. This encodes CSVEKGAADTQYF.

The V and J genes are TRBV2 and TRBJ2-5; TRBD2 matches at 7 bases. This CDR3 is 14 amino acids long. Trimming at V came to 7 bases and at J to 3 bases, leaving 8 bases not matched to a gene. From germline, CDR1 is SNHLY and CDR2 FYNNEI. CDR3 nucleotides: TGTGCCAGCACGATATCGGGAGGCGAAGAGACCCAGTACTTC. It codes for CASTISGGEETQYF. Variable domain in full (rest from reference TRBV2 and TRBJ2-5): EPEVTQTPSHQVTQMGQEVILRCVPISNHLYFYWYRQILGQKVEFLVSFYNNEISEKSEIFDDQFSVERPDGSNFTLKIRSTKLEDSAMYFCASTISGGEETQYFGPGTRLLVL.

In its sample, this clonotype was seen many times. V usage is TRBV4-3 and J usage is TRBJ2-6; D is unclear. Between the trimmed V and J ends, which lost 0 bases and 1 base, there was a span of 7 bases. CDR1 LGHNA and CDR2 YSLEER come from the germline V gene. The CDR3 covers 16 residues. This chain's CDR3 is CASSQDLGSGANVLTF. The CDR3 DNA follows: TGCGCCAGCAGCCAAGATCTTGGGTCTGGGGCCAACGTCCTGACTTTC.

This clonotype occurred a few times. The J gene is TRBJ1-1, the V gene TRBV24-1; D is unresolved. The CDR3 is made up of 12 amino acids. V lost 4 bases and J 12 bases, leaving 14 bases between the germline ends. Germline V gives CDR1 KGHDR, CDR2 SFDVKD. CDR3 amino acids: CATSESGRRTFF. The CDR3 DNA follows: TGTGCCACCAGTGAATCCGGACGAAGAACTTTCTTT.

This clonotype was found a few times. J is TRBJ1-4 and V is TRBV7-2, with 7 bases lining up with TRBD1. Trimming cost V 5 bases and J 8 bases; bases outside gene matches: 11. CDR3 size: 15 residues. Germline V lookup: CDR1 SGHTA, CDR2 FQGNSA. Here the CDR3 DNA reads TGTGCCAGCAGCCTGGGGACAGCGCTGGGGGAAAAACTGTTTTTT. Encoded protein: CASSLGTALGEKLFF. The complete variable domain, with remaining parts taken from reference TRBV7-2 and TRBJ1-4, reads GAGVSQSPSNKVTEKGKDVELRCDPISGHTALYWYRQSLGQGLEFLIYFQGNSAPDKSGLPSDRFSAERTGGSVSTLTIQRTQQEDSAVYLCASSLGTALGEKLFFGSGTQLSVL.

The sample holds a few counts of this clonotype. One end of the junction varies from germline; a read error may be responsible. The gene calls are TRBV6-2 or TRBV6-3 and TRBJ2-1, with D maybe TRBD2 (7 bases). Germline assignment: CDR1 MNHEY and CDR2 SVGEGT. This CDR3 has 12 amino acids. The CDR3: CASSYGGGQSLF. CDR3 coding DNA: TGTGCCAGCAGTTACGGCGGGGGCCAGTCTCTCTTC.

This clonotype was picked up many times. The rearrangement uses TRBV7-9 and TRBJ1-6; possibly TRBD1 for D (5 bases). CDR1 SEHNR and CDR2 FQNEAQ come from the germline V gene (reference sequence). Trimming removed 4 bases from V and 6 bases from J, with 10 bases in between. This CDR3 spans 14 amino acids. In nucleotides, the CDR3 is TGTGCCAGCAGCTGGGAGGACACTAATTCACCCCTCCACTTT. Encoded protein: CASSWEDTNSPLHF.

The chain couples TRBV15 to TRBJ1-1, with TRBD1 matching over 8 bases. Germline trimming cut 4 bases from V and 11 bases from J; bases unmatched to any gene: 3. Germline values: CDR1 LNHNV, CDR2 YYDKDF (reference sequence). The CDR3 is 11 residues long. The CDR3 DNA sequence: TGTGCCACCAGCACCCAGGGGGCTGCTTTCTTT. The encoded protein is CATSTQGAAFF.

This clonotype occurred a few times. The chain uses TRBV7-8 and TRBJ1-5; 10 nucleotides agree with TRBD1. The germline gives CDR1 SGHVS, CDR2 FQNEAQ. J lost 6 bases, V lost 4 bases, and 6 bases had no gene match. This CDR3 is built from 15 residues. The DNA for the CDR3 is TGTGCCAGCAGCTGGGGGACAGGGGCGGCTCAGCCCCAGCATTTT. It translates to CASSWGTGAAQPQHF.